The rows below give T cell receptor beta chains drawn from one sample of a study of cytomegalovirus exposure and HLA in healthy donors. TCRdb's table, derived via immunoSEQ multiplex PCR, lists solely in-frame clones and lacks some. Altogether around 210,000 clones are present, around 78% being singletons, with the ten largest covering approximately 0.47%. The sequenced sample consisted of PBMCs. These receptors were taken from a boy aged 5-17 years in good health and CMV-seronegative. The CDR3 runs from the conserved cysteine through the conserved F or W. A D gene is named only where the DNA matches it firmly. Some rows have no size entry. The others give once, few or many, or a class for an expanded clone.

>TRBD2|TRBV7-6|once|TRBJ2-5
TGTGCCAGCAGAACTAGCGGGGGGGCCCAGGAGACCCAGTACTTC
CASRTSGGAQETQYF
>NA|TRBV5-1|NA|TRBJ1-2
TGCGCCAGCAGCCCCGCCTGGGTGGACATCCAGGACTATGGCTACACCTTC
CASSPAWVDIQDYGYTF
>NA|TRBV2|NA|TRBJ1-5
TGTGCCAGTTCCTCGGGGGGGCCCAGCAATCAGCCCCAGCATTTT
CASSSGGPSNQPQHF
>NA|TRBV6-1|NA|TRBJ2-7
TGTGCCAGCAGTGATTTTAGGGGCCCTGACGAGCAGTACTTC
CASSDFRGPDEQYF
>TRBD2|TRBV29-1|NA|TRBJ2-5
TGCAGCGTTGAGGGGGGGACTAGCGGGAGGGCCGAGACCCAGTACTTC
CSVEGGTSGRAETQYF
>TRBD1|TRBV13|NA|TRBJ2-7
TGTGCCAGCAGCTTTAAGGGACAGGCGGCCCTCTACGAGCAGTACTTC
CASSFKGQAALYEQYF
>TRBD2|TRBV19|few|TRBJ2-3
TGTGCCAGTAGTCATCAGCGGGGGGAACATGATACGCAGTATTTT
CASSHQRGEHDTQYF
>NA|TRBV30|few|TRBJ1-5
TGTGCCTGGAGTAGGTACAGCTCGGTAAGGACACTCCCCAATCAGCCCCAGCATTTT
CAWSRYSSVRTLPNQPQHF
>TRBD2|TRBV7-2|NA|TRBJ2-7
TGTGCCAGCAGCTTCGGGACTAGCGGGAGGAACTACGAGCAGTACTTC
CASSFGTSGRNYEQYF
>TRBD1|TRBV5-1|few|TRBJ1-1
TGCGCCAGCAGCCGGGACAGGGGTTATTTGGGCACTGAAGCTTTCTTT
CASSRDRGYLGTEAFF
>NA|TRBV5-1|NA|TRBJ2-2
TGCGCCAGCAGCCCCCAGGGCGGGGAGCTGTTTTTT
CASSPQGGELFF
>TRBD2|TRBV7-9|NA|TRBJ2-3
TGTGCCAGCATCCGAATACCCTGGCGGGGGGGCCGGACAGATACGCAGTATTTT
CASIRIPWRGGRTDTQYF
>TRBD1|TRBV11-2|few|TRBJ1-4
TGTGCCAGCAGCGTACGAGGGACAGCAGATGAAAAACTGTTTTTT
CASSVRGTADEKLFF
>NA|TRBV6-5|NA|TRBJ1-2
TGTGCCAGCAGCGCCCGGGAGAGGAACTATGGCTACACCTTC
CASSARERNYGYTF
>NA|TRBV11-2|NA|TRBJ1-3
TGTGCCAGCAGCTTAGCCTTGCCAGTATCTGGAAACACCATATATTTT
CASSLALPVSGNTIYF
>TRBD2|TRBV5-1|once|TRBJ2-2
TGCGCCAGCAGCTTGGACAGGACTAGCTATGTCGGGGAGCTGTTTTTT
CASSLDRTSYVGELFF
>TRBD1|TRBV6-5|NA|TRBJ1-2
TGTGCCAGCAGTCCCGACAGGGGGCCCGGTGGCTACACCTTC
CASSPDRGPGGYTF
>TRBD2|TRBV19|NA|TRBJ2-1
TGTGCCAGTAGTATTAGCGGCGGGAGTTCAAGAAATGAGCAGTTCTTC
CASSISGGSSRNEQFF
>TRBD1|TRBV5-6|few|TRBJ1-4
TGTGCCAGCAGCTTGTTAGGCGGGACAGATGAAAAACTGTTTTTT
CASSLLGGTDEKLFF
>NA|TRBV13|few|TRBJ2-1
TGTGCCAGCAGCTCTAATCTAGGTGATGAGCAGTTCTTC
CASSSNLGDEQFF
>TRBD1|TRBV6-5|NA|TRBJ1-2
TGTGCCAACCAATCAGGGGGCGCAAACTATGGCTACACCTTC
CANQSGGANYGYTF
>NA|TRBV19|NA|TRBJ1-3
TGTGCCAGTAGTATAGTATCTGGAAACACCATATATTTT
CASSIVSGNTIYF
>NA|TRBV2|NA|TRBJ2-7
TGTGCCAGCAGTGTTGCACAGGGAAACGACGAGCAGTACTTC
CASSVAQGNDEQYF
>TRBD2|TRBV11-3|NA|TRBJ2-7
TGTGCCAGCAGGGGGACTAGCGTATACGAGCAGTACTTC
CASRGTSVYEQYF
>NA|TRBV11-2|NA|TRBJ1-4
TGTGCCAGCAGCTTAAGGGGAACTAATGAAAAACTGTTTTTT
CASSLRGTNEKLFF
>NA|TRBV27|NA|TRBJ1-1
TGTGCCAGTTCGCAACAGGGCAGGACTGAAGCTTTCTTT
CASSQQGRTEAFF
>TRBD2|TRBV6-1|NA|TRBJ2-7
TGTGCCAGCAAATTTGGCGGGAGAGAGGACTACGAGCAGTACTTC
CASKFGGREDYEQYF
>NA|TRBV18|NA|TRBJ2-5
TGTGCCAGCTCACCACCGGCCAAACAAGAGACCCAGTACTTC
CASSPPAKQETQYF
>NA|TRBV6-1|NA|TRBJ2-3
TGTGCCAGCAGTGTTTTGGGACTGGGAATCCCTGATACGCAGTATTTT
CASSVLGLGIPDTQYF
>TRBD1|TRBV6-6|NA|TRBJ2-7
TGTGCCAGCAGTTACTCGATGAGACAGGGGTACGAGCAGTACTTC
CASSYSMRQGYEQYF
>TRBD1|TRBV6-1|NA|TRBJ2-7
TGTGCCAGCAGTGAAGGGGGGCTAGCCTACAGGGGATACGAGCAGTACTTC
CASSEGGLAYRGYEQYF
>NA|TRBV29-1|NA|TRBJ1-3
TGCAGCGCGGGATACCGCTCTGGAAACACCATATATTTT
CSAGYRSGNTIYF
>NA|TRBV11-2|NA|TRBJ1-5
TGTGCCAGCAGCTTAGATGTGGCAGTTGATCAGCCCCAGCATTTT
CASSLDVAVDQPQHF
>TRBD1|TRBV29-1|NA|TRBJ2-7
TGCAGCGCCAGGACAGGAGAAAGCGAGCAGTACTTC
CSARTGESEQYF
>NA|TRBV5-1|NA|TRBJ2-2
TGCGCCAGCAGCTTGAGGGTCATCGGGGTTGGCACCGGGGAGCTGTTTTTT
CASSLRVIGVGTGELFF
>NA|TRBV12-5|NA|TRBJ2-7
TGTGCTAGTGGTCCCCGGACAGCCACCTACGAGCAGTACTTC
CASGPRTATYEQYF
>TRBD1|TRBV18|NA|TRBJ1-2
TGTGCCAGCTCACCACCGGGGACAGGGACCACCTTCGGTGGCTACACCTTC
CASSPPGTGTTFGGYTF
>TRBD1|TRBV27|NA|TRBJ2-3
TGTGCCAGCAGTTATCACCGGACAGGGTGGCCAGATACGCAGTATTTT
CASSYHRTGWPDTQYF
>TRBD1|TRBV30|few|TRBJ1-3
TGTGCCTGTAACAGGGGGAGGGGAAACACCATATATTTT
CACNRGRGNTIYF
>TRBD1|TRBV6-5|NA|TRBJ2-6
TGTGCCAGCAGTTACTTACAGGGGGCAACCAACGTCCTGACTTTC
CASSYLQGATNVLTF
>NA|TRBV5-4|NA|TRBJ2-1
TGTGCCAGCAGCCTTAGGGGGGAGGGATACGAGCAGTTCTTC
CASSLRGEGYEQFF
>TRBD1|TRBV5-8|NA|TRBJ2-3
TGTGCCAGCAGGACCGGGACAGGAAGGGGAGATACGCAGTATTTT
CASRTGTGRGDTQYF
>NA|TRBV21-1|NA|TRBJ2-7
TGTGCCGTACCCACGGCTAGCGGGAGCCTATTTCTCTACGAGCAGTACTTC
CAVPTASGSLFLYEQYF